The clone carrying this TCR beta chain was seen a few times. What it binds is not known. The sample originates from a study of CD8 T cells in ankylosing spondylitis. Study conclusions and caveats: Ankylosing spondylitis blood appeared to carry a characteristic TCR beta motif of roughly 8 highly homologous variants. Matched synovial fluid from ankylosing spondylitis patients was reported to be enriched for disease-linked clones.

Quantitative molecular-barcoded 5'-RACE generated the TCR beta libraries. TCRdb reanalysed the 5' RACE reads using MiXCR and keeps one entry per CDR3 protein. Altogether about 88,000 distinct CDR3 sequences are present, around 26% being singletons, with the ten largest covering around three fifths. The sequence was obtained from a male donor with ankylosing spondylitis or in good health (not recorded which). The sequenced material came from blood, either unsorted or a sorted T cell fraction (not recorded which).

CDR3 protein: CSVKGGDTQYF. Here the CDR3 DNA reads TGCAGCGTTAAGGGCGGGGATACGCAGTATTTT. This chain links TRBV29-1 with TRBJ2-3; TRBD2 is a possible D gene (5 bases). Germline V gene sequence: CDR1 SQVTM, CDR2 ANQGSEA. The length of the CDR3 is 11 residues. V was cut by 5 bases and J by 6 bases, with 9 bases left in between.